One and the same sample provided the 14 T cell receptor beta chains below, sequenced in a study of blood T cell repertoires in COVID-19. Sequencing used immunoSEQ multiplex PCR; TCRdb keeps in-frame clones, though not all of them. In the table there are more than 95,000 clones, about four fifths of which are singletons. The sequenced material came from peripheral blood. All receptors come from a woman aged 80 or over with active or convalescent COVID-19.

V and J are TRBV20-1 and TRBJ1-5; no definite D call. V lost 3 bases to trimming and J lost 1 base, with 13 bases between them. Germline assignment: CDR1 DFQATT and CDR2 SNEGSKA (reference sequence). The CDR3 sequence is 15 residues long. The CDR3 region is CSASYGLLSNQPQHF. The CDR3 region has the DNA TGCAGTGCTAGTTATGGGCTACTGAGCAATCAGCCCCAGCATTTT.

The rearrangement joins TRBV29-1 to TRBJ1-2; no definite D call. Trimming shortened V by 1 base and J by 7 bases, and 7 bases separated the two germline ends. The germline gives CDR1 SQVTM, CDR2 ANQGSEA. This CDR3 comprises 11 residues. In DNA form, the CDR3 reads TGCAGCGTTGAAGGCGGCGCTGGCTACACCTTC. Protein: CSVEGGAGYTF.

CDR3 loop: CASSLGGAKAKNIQYF. The CDR3 DNA follows: TGCGCCAGCAGCTTGGGTGGGGCGAAGGCCAAAAACATTCAGTACTTC. The rearrangement joins TRBV5-1 to TRBJ2-4, with D possibly matching TRBD1 (5 bases). Germline V gene sequence: CDR1 SGHRS, CDR2 YFSETQ. The ends were cut back, 0 bases at V and 1 base at J, with 11 bases in the middle. The CDR3 sequence is 16 residues long. The full variable domain, with the rest looked up from reference TRBV5-1 and TRBJ2-4, is KAGVTQTPRYLIKTRGQQVTLSCSPISGHRSVSWYQQTPGQGLQFLFEYFSETQRNKGNFPGRFSGRQFSNSRSEMNVSTLELGDSALYLCASSLGGAKAKNIQYFGAGTRLSVL.

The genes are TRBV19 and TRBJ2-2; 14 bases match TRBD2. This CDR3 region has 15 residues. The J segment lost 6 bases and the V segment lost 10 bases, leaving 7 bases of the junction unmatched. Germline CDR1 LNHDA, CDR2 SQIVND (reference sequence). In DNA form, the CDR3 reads TGTGCCATCCGGACTAGCGGGGGGCTGGCCGGGGAGCTGTTTTTT. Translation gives CAIRTSGGLAGELFF.

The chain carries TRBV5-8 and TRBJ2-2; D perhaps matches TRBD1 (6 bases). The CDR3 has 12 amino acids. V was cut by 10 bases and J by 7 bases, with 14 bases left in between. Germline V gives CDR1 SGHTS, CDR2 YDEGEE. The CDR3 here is CAYRVRLGELFF. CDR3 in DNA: TGTGCCTACAGGGTGCGCCTCGGGGAGCTGTTTTTT.

The DNA for the CDR3 is TGTGCCAGCAGTTTATCAGGGGGCGAAAAGACCCAGTACTTC. It is translated as CASSLSGGEKTQYF. The chain joins TRBV28 to TRBJ2-5; 8 bases fit TRBD1. Germline CDR1 MDHEN, CDR2 SYDVKM. With 1 base clipped from V and 6 bases from J, the junction kept 4 bases outside the gene matches. The CDR3 totals 14 residues.

CDR3 amino acids: CAWSGTGLWPQHF. CDR3 nucleotide sequence: TGTGCCTGGAGTGGGACAGGGCTTTGGCCCCAGCATTTT. The V gene is TRBV30, the J gene TRBJ1-5; 8 nucleotides align to TRBD1. The CDR3 runs to 13 residues. CDR1 is GTSNPN and CDR2 is SVGIG in the germline V gene (reference sequence). V lost 1 base and J lost 9; bases outside the gene matches: 5. Complete variable domain (other parts from reference TRBV30 and TRBJ1-5): SQTIHQWPATLVQPVGSPLSLECTVEGTSNPNLYWYRQAAGRGLQLLFYSVGIGQISSEVPQNLSASRPQDRQFILSSKKLLLSDSGFYLCAWSGTGLWPQHFGDGTRLSIL.

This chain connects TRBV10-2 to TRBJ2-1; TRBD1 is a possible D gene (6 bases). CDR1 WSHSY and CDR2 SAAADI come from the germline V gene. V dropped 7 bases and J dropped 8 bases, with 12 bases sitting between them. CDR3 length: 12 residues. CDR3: CASNQGRHEQFF. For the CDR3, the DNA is TGCGCCAGCAATCAGGGGAGACATGAGCAGTTCTTC.

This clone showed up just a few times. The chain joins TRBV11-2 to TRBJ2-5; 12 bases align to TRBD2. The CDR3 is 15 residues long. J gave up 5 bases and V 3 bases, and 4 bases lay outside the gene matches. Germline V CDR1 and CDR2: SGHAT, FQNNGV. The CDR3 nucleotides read TGTGCCAGCAGCTTGACTAGCGGGAGTCAGGAGACCCAGTACTTC. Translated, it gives CASSLTSGSQETQYF.

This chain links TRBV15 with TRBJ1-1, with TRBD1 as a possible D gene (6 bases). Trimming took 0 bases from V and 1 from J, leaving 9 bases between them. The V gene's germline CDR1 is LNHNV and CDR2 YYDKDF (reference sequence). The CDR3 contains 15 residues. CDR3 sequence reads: CATSRDVRGNTEAFF. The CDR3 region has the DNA TGTGCCACCAGCAGAGATGTCAGGGGGAACACTGAAGCTTTCTTT.

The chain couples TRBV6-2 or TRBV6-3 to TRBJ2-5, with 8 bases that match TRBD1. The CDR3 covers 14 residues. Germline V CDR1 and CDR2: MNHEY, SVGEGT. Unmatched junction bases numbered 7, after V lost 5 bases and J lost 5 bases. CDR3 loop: CASSDGQGPETQYF. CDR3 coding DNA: TGTGCCAGCAGTGATGGACAGGGCCCGGAGACCCAGTACTTC.

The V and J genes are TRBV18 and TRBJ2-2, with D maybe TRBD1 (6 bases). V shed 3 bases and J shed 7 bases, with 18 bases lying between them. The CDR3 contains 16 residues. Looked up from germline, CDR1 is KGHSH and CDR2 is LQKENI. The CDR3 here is CASSPWVDSRSGELFF. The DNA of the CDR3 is TGTGCCAGCTCACCTTGGGTGGACAGTCGAAGCGGGGAGCTGTTTTTT.

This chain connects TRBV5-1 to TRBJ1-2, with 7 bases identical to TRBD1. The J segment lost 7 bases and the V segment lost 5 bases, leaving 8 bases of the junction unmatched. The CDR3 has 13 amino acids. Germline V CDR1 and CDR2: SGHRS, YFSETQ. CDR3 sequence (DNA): TGCGCCAGCAGACTGGAGGGGGCAGGTGGCTACACCTTC. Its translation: CASRLEGAGGYTF.

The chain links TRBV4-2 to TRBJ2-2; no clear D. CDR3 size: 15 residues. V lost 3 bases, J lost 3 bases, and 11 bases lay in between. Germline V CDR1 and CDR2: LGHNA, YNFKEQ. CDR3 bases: TGTGCCAGCAGCCAGCCCCAGCTAGACACCGGGGAGCTGTTTTTT. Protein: CASSQPQLDTGELFF.